The next 7 T cell receptor beta chains were all read from a single sample in a study of blood T cell repertoires in COVID-19 (dated by TCRdb to between 2020 and 2021). The library was obtained by the immunoSEQ multiplex PCR assay. As stored in TCRdb, this immuneACCESS dataset retains in-frame rearrangements with V and J assigned. A fraction of the clones does not appear; measured against another copy, unresolved V genes explain less than half of the discrepancy, and the remainder lacks a known reason. This sample is represented by some 100,000 clones; roughly 84% of them were singletons. 10% to 15% of the sample lies in the top ten. Sequencing was carried out using peripheral blood. The receptor source for this set is a human donor in a cohort sampled during active COVID-19.

This chain links TRBV6-5 with TRBJ2-2; a weak D match, TRBD2 (6 bases). Germline CDR1 and CDR2: MNHEY and SVGAGI. The CDR3 loop spans 13 amino acids. Trimming removed 4 bases at V and 7 bases at J, with 10 bases between. CDR3 nucleotide sequence: TGTGCCAGCAGTTCGCCGGGGGACGGGGAGCTGTTTTTT. Its translation is CASSSPGDGELFF.

The CDR3 sequence is CASSKPGVAGTDNEQFF. CDR3 in DNA: TGTGCCAGTAGTAAGCCCGGCGTAGCGGGGACCGACAATGAGCAGTTCTTC. This chain connects TRBV19 to TRBJ2-1; 8 bases are a match to TRBD2. Losses at the gene ends were 4 bases for V and 5 bases for J; bases not matched to a gene: 13. The CDR3 spans 17 residues. The V gene's germline CDR1 is LNHDA and CDR2 SQIVND (reference sequence).

This chain's CDR3 is CASSLRRAGIDNEQFF. For the CDR3, the DNA is TGCGCCAGCAGCTTACGAAGGGCGGGGATCGACAATGAGCAGTTCTTC. The V and J genes are TRBV5-1 and TRBJ2-1; D might be TRBD2 (6 bases). The germline V gene has CDR1 SGHRS and CDR2 YFSETQ. The CDR3 extends over 16 amino acids. The V and J ends lost 2 bases and 5 bases respectively, with 17 bases between them.

The chain recombines TRBV7-9 with TRBJ2-3; D may be TRBD2 (6 bases). V was pared by 5 bases and J by 8 bases, with 17 bases between. This CDR3 is built from 14 residues. Germline V CDR1 and CDR2: SEHNR, FQNEAQ (reference sequence). For the CDR3, the DNA is TGTGCCAGCAGCCTACGGACCCTAGCGAGTACGCAGTATTTT. Its translation is CASSLRTLASTQYF.

This clone appeared a single time. The CDR3 is CASSSSAGGTEAFF. The DNA of the CDR3 is TGTGCCAGCAGCTCATCTGCCGGGGGCACTGAAGCTTTCTTT. The gene calls are TRBV7-2 and TRBJ1-1, with D possibly being TRBD1 (5 bases). Per the germline V gene, CDR1 is SGHTA and CDR2 is FQGNSA. The CDR3 covers 14 residues. V lost 4 bases, J lost 4 bases, and 13 bases lay in between.

V is TRBV11-2 and J is TRBJ1-1; possible D gene TRBD1, 5 bases. Deletions cut 5 bases from V and 12 bases from J, with 25 bases between. CDR3 length: 15 amino acids. From germline, CDR1 is SGHAT and CDR2 FQNNGV. The CDR3 DNA reads TGTGCCAGCAGCCCCTTGACAGAGCACGCTGTAGGGACTTTCTTT. It specifies CASSPLTEHAVGTFF.

The CDR3 nucleotides are TGTGCCAGCAGCCCGTCAGTGTATCCTAATGAAAAACTGTTTTTT. Translated, it gives CASSPSVYPNEKLFF. V usage is TRBV9 and J usage is TRBJ1-4; D is unresolved. The CDR3 extends over 15 amino acids. Trimming cost V 4 bases and J 3 bases, with 13 bases left between them. The germline CDR1 and CDR2 sequences are SGDLS and YYNGEE.